This T cell receptor (beta chain) was identified in a study of Graves' ophthalmopathy and Graves' hyperthyroidism. Points from the study as a whole: In blood appeared most of the expanded thyroid clonotypes whose frequency exceeded 0.001.

This clonotype was detected many times. The antigen remains unidentified. Excluded: other autoimmune disease, uncontrolled infection, pregnancy or lactation. Symptoms, serum thyroxine and TRAb, thyroid ultrasound, and orbital computed tomography formed the diagnostic basis. RNA transcripts were the source from which TCR beta CDR3 regions were amplified. First-round RT-PCR employed HTBI primers, with a second-round multiplex PCR after it. MiXCR, run by TCRdb on the multiplex PCR reads, gives a single entry per CDR3 protein. The repertoire consists of around 470,000 distinct CDR3 sequences, with roughly 14% occurring once and the leading ten covering roughly 9.8%. The sample comprised blood. This sequence originates from a woman younger than 45 with Graves' ophthalmopathy.

The DNA for the CDR3 is TGCAGTGCAAGGACAGGTTTTAACTATGGCTACACCTTC. It translates to CSARTGFNYGYTF. The chain joins TRBV20-1 to TRBJ1-2; the match to TRBD1 covers 7 bases. The CDR3 extends over 13 amino acids. V was clipped by 6 bases and J by 1 base; unmatched bases: 5. Germline CDR1 is DFQATT and CDR2 is SNEGSKA (reference sequence).